The clone carrying this T cell receptor (beta chain) was recorded a few times. The sample comes from a study of T-cell memory formation after mild COVID-19. TCRdb analysed the 5' RACE reads with MiXCR anew, one entry per CDR3 protein. Among more than 110,000 distinct CDR3 sequences listed, under 30% were seen once. The CDR3 covers 20 residues. V trimming: 4 bases; J trimming: 2 bases; junction bases outside the gene matches: 14. In germline, CDR1 is SGHTA, CDR2 FQGNSA. The clonotype comes from an adult woman who had mild COVID-19 (a few samples of this study predate the infection). Cell type and time point are not known. Input material: PBMCs or a T cell subset sorted from them (not recorded which). V usage is TRBV7-2 and J usage is TRBJ2-7, with 16 nucleotides matching TRBD2. CDR3: CASSSRLPGLAGGDTYEQYF. CDR3 nucleotide sequence: TGTGCCAGCAGCTCCAGACTTCCGGGACTAGCGGGGGGGGACACCTACGAGCAGTACTTC.